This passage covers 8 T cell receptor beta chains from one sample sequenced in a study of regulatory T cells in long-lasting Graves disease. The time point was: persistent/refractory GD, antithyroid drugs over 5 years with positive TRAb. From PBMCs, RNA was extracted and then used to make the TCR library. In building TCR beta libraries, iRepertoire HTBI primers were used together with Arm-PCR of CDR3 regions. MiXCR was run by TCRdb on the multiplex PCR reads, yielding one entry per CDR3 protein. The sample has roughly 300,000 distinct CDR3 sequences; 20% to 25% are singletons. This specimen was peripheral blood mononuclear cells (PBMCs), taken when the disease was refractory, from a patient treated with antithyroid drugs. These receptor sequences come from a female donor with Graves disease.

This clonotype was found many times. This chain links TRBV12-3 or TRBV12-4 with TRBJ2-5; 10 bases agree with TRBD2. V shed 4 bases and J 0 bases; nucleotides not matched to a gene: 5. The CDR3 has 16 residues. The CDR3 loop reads CASSYIAGGYQETQYF. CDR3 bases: TGTGCCAGCAGTTATATAGCGGGGGGCTACCAAGAGACCCAGTACTTC.

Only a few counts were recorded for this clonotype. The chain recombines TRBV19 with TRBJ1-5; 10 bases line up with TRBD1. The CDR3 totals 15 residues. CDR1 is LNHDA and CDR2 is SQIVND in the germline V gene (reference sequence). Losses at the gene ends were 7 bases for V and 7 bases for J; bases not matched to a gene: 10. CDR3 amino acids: CASTKTGGLVQPQHF. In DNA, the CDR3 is TGTGCCAGTACTAAGACAGGGGGCTTGGTGCAGCCCCAGCATTTT.

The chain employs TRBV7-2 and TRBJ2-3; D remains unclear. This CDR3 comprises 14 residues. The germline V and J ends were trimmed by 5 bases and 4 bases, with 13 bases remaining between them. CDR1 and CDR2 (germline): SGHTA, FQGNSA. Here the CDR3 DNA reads TGTGCCAGCAGCGCGTCTACGTTTCCAGATACGCAGTATTTT. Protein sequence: CASSASTFPDTQYF. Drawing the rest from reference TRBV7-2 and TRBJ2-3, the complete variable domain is GAGVSQSPSNKVTEKGKDVELRCDPISGHTALYWYRQSLGQGLEFLIYFQGNSAPDKSGLPSDRFSAERTGGSVSTLTIQRTQQEDSAVYLCASSASTFPDTQYFGPGTRLTVL.

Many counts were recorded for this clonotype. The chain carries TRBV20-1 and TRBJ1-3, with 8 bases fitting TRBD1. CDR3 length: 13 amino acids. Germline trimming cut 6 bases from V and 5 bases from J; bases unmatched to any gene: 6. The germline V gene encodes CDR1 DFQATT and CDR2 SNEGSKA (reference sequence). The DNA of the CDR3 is TGCAGTGCGCCACGGACAGGGCGAAACACCATATATTTT. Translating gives CSAPRTGRNTIYF.

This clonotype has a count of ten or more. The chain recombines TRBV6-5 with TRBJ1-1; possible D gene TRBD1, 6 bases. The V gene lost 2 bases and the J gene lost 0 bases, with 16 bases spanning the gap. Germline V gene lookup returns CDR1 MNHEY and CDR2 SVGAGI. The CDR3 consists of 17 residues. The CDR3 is CASSYGGTQALNTEAFF. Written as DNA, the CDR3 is TGTGCCAGCAGTTACGGCGGGACACAGGCTCTGAACACTGAAGCTTTCTTT.

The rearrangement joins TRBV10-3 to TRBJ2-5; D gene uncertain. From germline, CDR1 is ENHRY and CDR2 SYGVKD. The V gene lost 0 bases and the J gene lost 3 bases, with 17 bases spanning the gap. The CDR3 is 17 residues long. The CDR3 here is CAISESATFRHEETQYF. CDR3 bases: TGTGCCATCAGTGAGTCGGCTACTTTCCGACACGAAGAGACCCAGTACTTC.

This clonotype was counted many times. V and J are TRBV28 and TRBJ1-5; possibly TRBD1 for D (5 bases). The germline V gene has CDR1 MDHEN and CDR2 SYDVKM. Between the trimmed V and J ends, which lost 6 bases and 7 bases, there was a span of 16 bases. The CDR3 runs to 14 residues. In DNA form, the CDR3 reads TGTGCCAGCAGACCCCAGACAGTTATCCAGCCCCAGCATTTT. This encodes CASRPQTVIQPQHF.

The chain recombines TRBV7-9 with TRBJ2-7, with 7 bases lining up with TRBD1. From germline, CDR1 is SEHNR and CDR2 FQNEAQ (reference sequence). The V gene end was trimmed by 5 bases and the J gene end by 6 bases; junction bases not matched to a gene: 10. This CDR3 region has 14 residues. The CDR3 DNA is TGTGCCAGCAGCGGACAACAGGGGATAGGCGAGCAGTACTTC. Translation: CASSGQQGIGEQYF.